Here is one T cell receptor beta chain with its context. This clone was seen just once. Its specific antigen is unknown. No clone much larger than this one lies a single base away; base qualities are absent. The same CDR3 also results from other DNA sequences found in this sample. This sample is drawn from a study of blood T cell repertoires in COVID-19 (dated by TCRdb to between 2020 and 2021). Study-level background: The collaborator samples originated in the United States, Italy and Spain and spanned the acute and convalescent phases of COVID-19. The prospective study material was composed of cDNA or gDNA derived from T cells, B-cell-depleted T cells, or PBMCs. Deeply sampled blood TCRbeta repertoires from subjects exposed to, actively infected with, or recovered from COVID-19 were included in the dataset. A freely available public database, intended as a resource for researchers studying the immune response to SARS-CoV-2, is where the repertoires were released. The samples were drawn from the first 160 participants of the ongoing ImmuneRACE study and from about 1,200 subjects provided by 6 global collaborators. The sample metadata nearly always contained a de-identified subject ID, COVID-19 status, age in years and sex. Where available, HLA class I and class II types were taken from metadata supplied by the sample provider and were not determined by assay-based typing.

Findings and caveats that apply to the study as a whole: The quantity of clinical and demographic metadata differed by source and by participant and was supplied without curation.

The germline V gene encodes CDR1 LGHDT and CDR2 YNNKEL (reference sequence). V and J are truncated by 4 bases and 2 bases respectively, leaving an intervening sequence of 13 bases. There are 15 amino acids in the CDR3, from cysteine to phenylalanine inclusive. The kept DNA is CDR3 alone, 45 bases in frame from the first base. In the prospective study, participants were about 18 to 89 years old, resided in under 30 geographic areas of the United States, and were enrolled through a virtual design. In the prospective study, participants were assigned to cohorts based on the clinical history participants reported in a screening survey and a study questionnaire. Mobile phlebotomists in the prospective study collected whole blood, serum and a nasopharyngeal or oropharyngeal swab from every participant. Prospective study participants could optionally give additional blood draws and questionnaires over an approximately 2-month period. Blood samples from the prospective study were shipped frozen or at room temperature prior to DNA extraction.

The immunoSEQ Assay, a bias-controlled multiplex PCR, was used to amplify TCRbeta CDR3 regions from genomic DNA. Regarding the original processing steps: Nucleated cell counts per sample were estimated from amplification of reference gene primers within the assay. Sequence reads were collapsed and filtered to measure the absolute abundance of every unique TCRbeta CDR3 rearrangement. For each sample, productive Simpson clonality was calculated as the square root of Simpson's diversity index over productive rearrangements. As stored in TCRdb, this immuneACCESS dataset retains in-frame rearrangements with V and J assigned. A fraction of the clones does not appear; measured against another copy, unresolved V genes explain less than half of the discrepancy, and the remainder lacks a known reason. V and J calls and clone size are copied from that table; D and trimming were computed from the DNA. Within this sample are roughly 240,000 clones, with about 91% of them counted one time only. 2% to 3% of the sample is taken by the ten largest.

The sequencing input was PBMCs or T cells enriched from blood (not recorded which). The sequence was collected from a woman between 35 and 50 years old with acute COVID-19. The chain employs TRBV3-1 (or the pseudogene TRBV3-2) and TRBJ2-3; matching of 6 bases hints at TRBD2 as the D gene. The sequenced DNA is TGTGCCAGCAGCCCCGGGACTTCTCACACAGATACGCAGTATTTT. Protein translation: CASSPGTSHTDTQYF.